One sample yielded the 19 T cell receptor beta chains listed below, sequenced in a study of blood T cell repertoires in COVID-19 (dated by TCRdb to about 2020). The receptor library was made with the immunoSEQ multiplex PCR assay. TCRdb's version of the immuneACCESS table is confined to in-frame rearrangements and falls short of the full clone set. An unresolved V gene accounts for under half of the shortfall where checked; the remainder is of unknown origin. The sample profile shows roughly 280,000 clones; roughly 90% of them were found once. The ten largest make up approximately 11% of the sample. The sample was peripheral blood. The receptors were sampled from a woman aged 25 to 39 with COVID-19, enrolled during active disease.

V usage is TRBV5-5 and J usage is TRBJ1-6; no reliable D call. Trimming cost V 6 bases and J 10 bases, with 17 bases left between them. The CDR3 is made up of 14 amino acids. Germline V lookup: CDR1 SGHKS, CDR2 YYEKEE (reference sequence). The CDR3 DNA is TGTGCCAGCAAACCCCCGGGGTCGGGATCACCCCTCCACTTT. Amino acids: CASKPPGSGSPLHF.

This chain connects TRBV29-1 to TRBJ2-5, with D uncertain. The germline V and J ends were trimmed by 2 bases and 14 bases, with 12 bases remaining between them. The V gene's germline CDR1 is SQVTM and CDR2 ANQGSEA. The CDR3 is 10 residues long. CDR3 DNA sequence: TGCAGCGTTGAAACAGCCTATCGTTACTTC. It codes for CSVETAYRYF.

The chain combines TRBV10-2 with TRBJ1-5; D gene uncertain. Germline V gene lookup returns CDR1 WSHSY and CDR2 SAAADI. The germline V and J ends were trimmed by 3 bases and 3 bases, with 9 bases remaining between them. The CDR3 covers 14 residues. DNA of the CDR3: TGCGCCAGCAGTGAAGCCGGTCCCAATCAGCCCCAGCATTTT. Amino acids: CASSEAGPNQPQHF.

This clone was detected a few times. The CDR3 sequence: CASSIGLANIQYF. Written as DNA, the CDR3 is TGTGCCAGCAGCATAGGACTAGCTAACATTCAGTACTTC. V and J are TRBV11-2 and TRBJ2-4; 8 bases match TRBD2. V lost 5 bases and J lost 7; bases outside the gene matches: 4. The CDR3 loop spans 13 amino acids. Germline CDR1 and CDR2: SGHAT and FQNNGV.

The chain links TRBV28 to TRBJ2-1, with 8 nucleotides matching TRBD1. The germline CDR1 and CDR2 sequences are MDHEN and SYDVKM. V was clipped by 4 bases and J by 8 bases; unmatched bases: 10. The CDR3 runs to 15 residues. The DNA for the CDR3 is TGTGCCAGCAGTTCATTCACCACAGGGGGTCATGAGCAGTTCTTC. It translates to CASSSFTTGGHEQFF.

The chain couples TRBV3-1 (or the pseudogene TRBV3-2) to TRBJ2-4, with 7 bases aligning to TRBD1. Unmatched junction bases numbered 5, after V lost 0 bases and J lost 0 bases. The CDR3 spans 17 residues. Germline lookup yields CDR1 LGHDT and CDR2 YNNKEL (reference sequence). Here the CDR3 DNA reads TGTGCCAGCAGCCAAGAAATGCGACAGGGAGCCAAAAACATTCAGTACTTC. This gives the protein CASSQEMRQGAKNIQYF.

V and J are TRBV7-9 and TRBJ2-3, with D hard to call. The CDR3 loop spans 12 amino acids. Per germline, CDR1 SEHNR and CDR2 FQNEAQ (reference sequence). V lost 6 bases to trimming and J lost 8 bases, with 12 bases between them. CDR3 region: CASSSKPGTQYF. CDR3 DNA: TGTGCCAGCAGTTCAAAGCCGGGTACGCAGTATTTT.

The CDR3 sequence is CASSLQGTGELFF. The CDR3 coding sequence is TGCGCCAGCAGCTTACAGGGCACCGGGGAGCTGTTTTTT. The genes are TRBV5-1 and TRBJ2-2, with D maybe TRBD1 (6 bases). V was cut by 2 bases and J by 4 bases, with 6 bases left in between. This CDR3 region has 13 residues. Germline V gene lookup returns CDR1 SGHRS and CDR2 YFSETQ.

This chain connects TRBV6-5 to TRBJ2-2, with 7 bases identical to TRBD2. V shed 6 bases and J 1 base; nucleotides not matched to a gene: 5. The CDR3 covers 15 residues. CDR1 is MNHEY, CDR2 SVGAGI, per germline. The CDR3 sequence: CASRRGRGNTGELFF. CDR3 DNA sequence: TGTGCCAGCAGACGCGGGAGAGGGAACACCGGGGAGCTGTTTTTT.

The chain has TRBV5-5 and TRBJ1-2; D perhaps matches TRBD1 (6 bases). CDR1 SGHKS and CDR2 YYEKEE come from the germline V gene (reference sequence). V was shortened by 0 bases and J by 3 bases, with 15 bases between the two germline ends. The CDR3 totals 16 residues. The CDR3: CASSLARHREDYGYTF. CDR3 nucleotide sequence: TGTGCCAGCAGCTTGGCGAGACACAGGGAAGACTATGGCTACACCTTC.

CDR3: CASSLGTSGINEQFF. CDR3 sequence (DNA): TGTGCCAGCAGCCTCGGGACTAGCGGGATCAATGAGCAGTTCTTC. V and J are TRBV11-2 and TRBJ2-1; TRBD2 matches at 13 bases. Trimming removed 5 bases from V and 6 bases from J; junction bases left unmatched: 4. The germline gives CDR1 SGHAT, CDR2 FQNNGV. This CDR3 has 15 amino acids. Based on the CDR3 plus reference TRBV11-2 and TRBJ2-1, the full variable domain is EAGVAQSPRYKIIEKRQSVAFWCNPISGHATLYWYQQILGQGPKLLIQFQNNGVVDDSQLPKDRFSAERLKGVDSTLKIQPAKLEDSAVYLCASSLGTSGINEQFFGPGTRLTVL.

The chain employs TRBV7-2 and TRBJ1-3; 8 nucleotides match TRBD1. CDR3 size: 14 residues. Germline V gene sequence: CDR1 SGHTA, CDR2 FQGNSA. V dropped 3 bases and J dropped 4; count of bases not matched to a gene: 2. The CDR3 loop is CASSLTGAGNTIYF. The CDR3 DNA sequence: TGTGCCAGCAGCTTGACAGGGGCCGGAAACACCATATATTTT.

This clone appeared once. The rearrangement uses TRBV6-2 or TRBV6-3 and TRBJ2-5, with a possible D match to TRBD2 (5 bases). Germline lookup yields CDR1 MNHEY and CDR2 SVGEGT. CDR3 length: 16 amino acids. Trimming left V 2 bases short and J 0 bases short, with 13 bases between. The DNA for the CDR3 is TGTGCCAGCAGTTACGGTCTCCTCGGGGACCAAGAGACCCAGTACTTC. Protein product: CASSYGLLGDQETQYF.

This clone was seen more than once but under ten times. V usage is TRBV28 and J usage is TRBJ1-3; the D is unclear. Germline V gives CDR1 MDHEN, CDR2 SYDVKM. CDR3 size: 14 residues. V dropped 3 bases and J dropped 0 bases, with 6 bases sitting between them. As DNA, the CDR3 is TGTGCCAGCAGTTTTTCGCGCTCTGGAAACACCATATATTTT. Its translation is CASSFSRSGNTIYF.

This clone was observed a few times. The chain employs TRBV18 and TRBJ2-7, with 7 bases aligning to TRBD1. Germline V gene lookup returns CDR1 KGHSH and CDR2 LQKENI. The CDR3 covers 14 residues. After removal of 5 bases from V and 1 base from J, the junction contained 5 bases not matched to a gene. As DNA, the CDR3 is TGTGCCAGCTCAGCGAGGGACAGTTCCTACGAGCAGTACTTC. Protein sequence: CASSARDSSYEQYF.

The CDR3 loop reads CAWRRQGVVTDTQYF. Written as DNA, the CDR3 is TGTGCCTGGAGACGACAGGGCGTCGTCACAGATACGCAGTATTTT. The J gene is TRBJ2-3, the V gene TRBV30; 7 bases align to TRBD1. CDR1 and CDR2 from the germline V gene are GTSNPN and SVGIG (reference sequence). With V trimmed by 3 bases and J by 2 bases, 8 bases remained unmatched. CDR3 length: 15 amino acids. The whole variable domain, remainder taken from reference TRBV30 and TRBJ2-3, is SQTIHQWPATLVQPVGSPLSLECTVEGTSNPNLYWYRQAAGRGLQLLFYSVGIGQISSEVPQNLSASRPQDRQFILSSKKLLLSDSGFYLCAWRRQGVVTDTQYFGPGTRLTVL.

Regarding this clone: The junction departs from germline at one end; a sequencing error may be responsible. The chain links TRBV6-2 or TRBV6-3 to TRBJ1-5; the match to TRBD1 covers 7 bases. Germline CDR1 MNHEY, CDR2 SVGEGT. The CDR3 covers 15 residues. CDR3 in DNA: TGTGCCAGCAGTAACTCCGGGACAGTAAATCAGCCCCAGCATTTT. This sequence encodes CASSNSGTVNQPQHF.

The chain combines TRBV4-3 with TRBJ1-4; tentatively, D is TRBD1 (6 bases). V shed 0 bases and J shed 3 bases, with 23 bases lying between them. From germline, CDR1 is LGHNA and CDR2 YSLEER. CDR3 size: 20 residues. The CDR3 loop reads CASSQDPPGGHTRANEKLFF. CDR3 in DNA: TGCGCCAGCAGCCAAGATCCCCCGGGGGGCCATACGAGAGCTAATGAAAAACTGTTTTTT.

The rearrangement uses TRBV5-4 and TRBJ2-2; the D gene is possibly TRBD1 (5 bases). In germline, CDR1 is SGHNT, CDR2 YYREEE (reference sequence). The length of the CDR3 is 15 residues. V lost 4 bases and J lost 6, with 16 bases in between. The CDR3 spells CASSVGQGRAGELFF. The CDR3 DNA sequence: TGTGCCAGCAGCGTAGGCCAGGGTCGGGCCGGGGAGCTGTTTTTT.